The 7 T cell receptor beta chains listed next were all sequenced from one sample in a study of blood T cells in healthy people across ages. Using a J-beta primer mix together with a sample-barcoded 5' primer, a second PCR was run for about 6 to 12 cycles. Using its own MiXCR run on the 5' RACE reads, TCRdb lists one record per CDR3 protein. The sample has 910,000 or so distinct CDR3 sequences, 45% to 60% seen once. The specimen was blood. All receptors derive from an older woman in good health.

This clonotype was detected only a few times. As DNA, the CDR3 is TGTGCCAGCAGCTCCCCCGGAAGGGGAGGCTACGAGCAGTACTTC. Residues: CASSSPGRGGYEQYF. This chain joins TRBV12-3 or TRBV12-4 and TRBJ2-7; D might be TRBD2 (6 bases). The V and J ends lost 6 bases and 3 bases respectively, with 18 bases between them. This CDR3 has 15 residues.

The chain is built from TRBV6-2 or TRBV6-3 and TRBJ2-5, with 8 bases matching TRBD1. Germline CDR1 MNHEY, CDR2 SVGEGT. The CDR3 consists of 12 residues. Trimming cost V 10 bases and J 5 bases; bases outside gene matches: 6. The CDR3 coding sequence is TGTGCCACTAGACAGGGGCAGGAGACCCAGTACTTC. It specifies CATRQGQETQYF.

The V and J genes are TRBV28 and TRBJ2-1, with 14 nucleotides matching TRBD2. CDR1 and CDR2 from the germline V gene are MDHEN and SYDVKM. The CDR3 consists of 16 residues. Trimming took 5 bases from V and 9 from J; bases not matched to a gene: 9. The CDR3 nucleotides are TGTGCCAGCAGTGGGCCTGGGACTAGCGGGAGCAGTGAGCAGTTCTTC. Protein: CASSGPGTSGSSEQFF.

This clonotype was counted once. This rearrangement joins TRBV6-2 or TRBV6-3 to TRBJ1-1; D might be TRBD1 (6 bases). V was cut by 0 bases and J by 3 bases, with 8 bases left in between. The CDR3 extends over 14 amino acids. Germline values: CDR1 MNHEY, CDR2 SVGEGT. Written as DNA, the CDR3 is TGTGCCAGCAGTTACTCTGGACAGTACACTGAAGCTTTCTTT. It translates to CASSYSGQYTEAFF.

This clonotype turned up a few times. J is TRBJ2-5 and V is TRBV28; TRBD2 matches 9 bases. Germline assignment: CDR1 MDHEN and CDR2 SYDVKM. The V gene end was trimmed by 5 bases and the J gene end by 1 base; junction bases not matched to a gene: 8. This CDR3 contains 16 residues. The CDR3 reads CASSPGGAGGQETQYF. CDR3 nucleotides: TGTGCCAGCAGTCCGGGGGGAGCGGGAGGCCAAGAGACCCAGTACTTC.

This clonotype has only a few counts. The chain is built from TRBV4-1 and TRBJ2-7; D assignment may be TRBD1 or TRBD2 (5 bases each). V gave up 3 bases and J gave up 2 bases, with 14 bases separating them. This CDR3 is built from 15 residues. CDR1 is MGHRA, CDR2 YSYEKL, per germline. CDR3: CASSHAGTATYEQYF. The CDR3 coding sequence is TGCGCCAGCAGCCATGCCGGGACGGCAACCTACGAGCAGTACTTC.

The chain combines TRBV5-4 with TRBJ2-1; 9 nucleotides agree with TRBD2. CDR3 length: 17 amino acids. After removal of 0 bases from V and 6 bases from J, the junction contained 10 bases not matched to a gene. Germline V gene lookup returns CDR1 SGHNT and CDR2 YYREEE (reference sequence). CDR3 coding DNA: TGTGCCAGCAGCTTGGCCGGTGCGGGGGGGTTTATCAATGAGCAGTTCTTC. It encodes CASSLAGAGGFINEQFF.